Each of the 17 T cell receptor beta chains below was sequenced from the same sample in a study of OX40 agonist ivuxolimab in advanced cancers. The protocol was immunoSEQ multiplex PCR, while the TCRdb copy is restricted to in-frame clones and leaves out a portion. The sample lists tens of thousands of clones, about 81% occurring once. This specimen was CD4+ or CD8+ T cells sorted from blood, taken in a trial of the OX40 agonist ivuxolimab. These receptors came from an adult with an advanced solid tumor such as melanoma, head and neck, liver or kidney cancer.

Worth noting for this clone: At one boundary the junction diverges from the germline segment, which might be a read error. V and J are TRBV7-9 and TRBJ2-1, with unresolved D. Germline assignment: CDR1 SEHNR and CDR2 FQNEAQ (reference sequence). The CDR3 has 12 residues. The CDR3: CASSTRLDERFF. In nucleotides, the CDR3 is TGTGCCAGCAGCACACGACTGGACGAGCGGTTCTTC. Full variable domain (remainder filled in from reference TRBV7-9 and TRBJ2-1): DTGVSQNPRHKITKRGQNVTFRCDPISEHNRLYWYRQTLGQGPEFLTYFQNEAQLEKSRLLSDRFSAERPKGSFSTLEIQRTEQGDSAMYLCASSTRLDERFFGPGTRLTVL.

The rearrangement joins TRBV18 to TRBJ1-5, with D possibly being TRBD1 (5 bases). The ends were cut back, 1 base at V and 3 bases at J, with 10 bases in the middle. Germline V lookup: CDR1 KGHSH, CDR2 LQKENI. CDR3 length: 15 amino acids. The CDR3 is CASSPLDSYNQPQHF. In DNA, the CDR3 is TGTGCCAGCTCACCACTAGACAGTTACAATCAGCCCCAGCATTTT. The full variable domain, with the rest looked up from reference TRBV18 and TRBJ1-5, is NAGVMQNPRHLVRRRGQEARLRCSPMKGHSHVYWYRQLPEEGLKFMVYLQKENIIDESGMPKERFSAEFPKEGPSILRIQQVVRGDSAAYFCASSPLDSYNQPQHFGDGTRLSIL.

This rearrangement joins TRBV10-3 to TRBJ2-2, with TRBD1 as a possible D gene (7 bases). The CDR3 length is 15 residues. The V gene's germline CDR1 is ENHRY and CDR2 SYGVKD. Trimming shortened V by 2 bases and J by 5 bases, and 12 bases separated the two germline ends. The CDR3 nucleotides are TGTGCCATCAGTGAGGGAGGGGGCAAAACCGGGGAGCTGTTTTTT. Translating it yields CAISEGGGKTGELFF.

The chain employs TRBV7-3 and TRBJ2-2, with 9 bases lining up with TRBD1. Germline lookup yields CDR1 SGHTA and CDR2 FQGTGA. The V gene end was trimmed by 2 bases and the J gene end by 5 bases; junction bases not matched to a gene: 3. The CDR3 contains 15 residues. The CDR3 DNA reads as TGTGCCAGCAGCTTATTGGGGACAGGGACCGGGGAGCTGTTTTTT. The encoded protein is CASSLLGTGTGELFF. Drawing the rest from reference TRBV7-3 and TRBJ2-2, the complete variable domain is GAGVSQTPSNKVTEKGKYVELRCDPISGHTALYWYRQSLGQGPEFLIYFQGTGAADDSGLPNDRFFAVRPEGSVSTLKIQRTERGDSAVYLCASSLLGTGTGELFFGEGSRLTVL.

J is TRBJ2-7 and V is TRBV25-1, with D tentatively TRBD1 (6 bases). Germline V gives CDR1 MGHDK, CDR2 SYGVNS. Trimming shortened V by 4 bases and J by 0 bases, and 13 bases separated the two germline ends. The CDR3 loop spans 15 amino acids. The CDR3 DNA is TGTGCCAGCAGTGTCCCCAGGGGAGACTCCTACGAGCAGTACTTC. Amino acid sequence: CASSVPRGDSYEQYF.

J is TRBJ2-5 and V is TRBV11-1; the D is unclear. TRBJ2-7 matches the DNA end more closely, so the J call is doubtful. CDR1 is SGHAT and CDR2 is FQDESV in the germline V gene (reference sequence). There are 13 residues in the CDR3. The CDR3 sequence is CASSFSGANEQYF. The CDR3 DNA reads as TGTGCCAGCAGCTTTTCAGGAGCCAACGAGCAGTACTTC.

The V and J genes are TRBV6-1 and TRBJ2-7; 8 nucleotides agree with TRBD2. This CDR3 is built from 15 residues. The V and J ends lost 6 bases and 0 bases, in that order; junction bases with no gene match: 7. Germline values: CDR1 MNHNS, CDR2 SASEGT. CDR3: CASSISGGYSYEQYF. The CDR3 coding sequence is TGTGCCAGCAGCATCTCGGGGGGGTACTCCTACGAGCAGTACTTC.

The J gene is TRBJ1-3, the V gene TRBV7-2; D is uncertain. The CDR3 contains 17 residues. V shed 1 base and J shed 0 bases, with 13 bases lying between them. The germline V gene encodes CDR1 SGHTA and CDR2 FQGNSA. This CDR3 is CASSLVARFLSGNTIYF. The CDR3 nucleotides read TGTGCCAGCAGCTTAGTTGCTCGGTTTCTCTCTGGAAACACCATATATTTT.

V is TRBV5-1 and J is TRBJ2-5; 9 nucleotides line up with TRBD1. Unmatched junction bases numbered 2, after V lost 0 bases and J lost 5 bases. The CDR3 runs to 14 residues. CDR1 and CDR2 from the germline V gene are SGHRS and YFSETQ. For the CDR3, the DNA is TGCGCCAGCAGCTTGGGGGGGACAGGGGAGACCCAGTACTTC. Residues: CASSLGGTGETQYF. Variable domain in full (rest from reference TRBV5-1 and TRBJ2-5): KAGVTQTPRYLIKTRGQQVTLSCSPISGHRSVSWYQQTPGQGLQFLFEYFSETQRNKGNFPGRFSGRQFSNSRSEMNVSTLELGDSALYLCASSLGGTGETQYFGPGTRLLVL.

This chain joins TRBV5-1 and TRBJ2-5; 11 bases fit TRBD2. The junction had 17 bases not matched to a gene; V was cut back by 4 bases and J by 3 bases. The length of the CDR3 is 19 residues. In germline, CDR1 is SGHRS, CDR2 YFSETQ. CDR3 loop: CASSAGVAGGHPAEETQYF. Here the CDR3 DNA reads TGCGCCAGCAGCGCTGGAGTAGCGGGGGGGCATCCCGCCGAAGAGACCCAGTACTTC.

This clone has only a few counts. This chain joins TRBV5-6 and TRBJ2-5; 9 bases fit TRBD1. This CDR3 is built from 15 residues. Per the germline V gene, CDR1 is SGHDT and CDR2 is YYEEEE. Trimming cost V 0 bases and J 5 bases; bases outside gene matches: 5. CDR3 loop: CASSLEQGAGETQYF. As DNA, the CDR3 is TGTGCCAGCAGCTTGGAACAGGGGGCCGGGGAGACCCAGTACTTC.

The rearrangement joins TRBV7-3 to TRBJ1-2; possible D gene TRBD1, 5 bases. The CDR3 loop spans 13 amino acids. Germline V gene data show CDR1 as SGHTA and CDR2 as FQGTGA. V was pared by 4 bases and J by 3 bases, with 9 bases between. CDR3 bases: TGTGCCAGCAGCTCCGGACACGACTATGGCTACACCTTC. Translating gives CASSSGHDYGYTF.

This clone was recorded many times. This chain uses TRBV5-4 with TRBJ1-1; 7 bases fit TRBD1. Germline V lookup: CDR1 SGHNT, CDR2 YYREEE (reference sequence). This CDR3 region has 15 residues. V shed 0 bases and J 3 bases; nucleotides not matched to a gene: 5. In DNA, the CDR3 is TGTGCCAGCAGCTTGGATCCAGGGGGGTACACTGAAGCTTTCTTT. Protein: CASSLDPGGYTEAFF. Supplemented by reference TRBV5-4 and TRBJ1-1, the full variable domain reads ETGVTQSPTHLIKTRGQQVTLRCSSQSGHNTVSWYQQALGQGPQFIFQYYREEENGRGNFPPRFSGLQFPNYSSELNVNALELDDSALYLCASSLDPGGYTEAFFGQGTRLTVV.

The rearrangement links TRBV7-9 to TRBJ1-2; D possibly corresponds to TRBD1 (5 bases). V was pared by 5 bases and J by 4 bases, with 14 bases between. The CDR3 sequence is 14 residues long. Germline V gene sequence: CDR1 SEHNR, CDR2 FQNEAQ (reference sequence). The CDR3 region has the DNA TGTGCCAGCAGCCTAAATTTCGACAGCTATGGCTACACCTTC. This gives the protein CASSLNFDSYGYTF.

This chain connects TRBV4-3 to TRBJ2-1, with 9 bases aligning to TRBD2. CDR1 is LGHNA and CDR2 is YSLEER in the germline V gene. The CDR3 runs to 15 residues. Trimming cost V 4 bases and J 8 bases; bases outside gene matches: 9. The CDR3 DNA reads TGCGCCAGCAGCCGGGGGGGGACTAGCCCCCATGAGCAGTTCTTC. It codes for CASSRGGTSPHEQFF.

This clone was counted once. The CDR3 is CASGDVEQYF. The DNA of the CDR3 is TGTGCCAGCGGAGACGTGGAGCAGTACTTC. The gene calls are TRBV9 and TRBJ2-5; D remains ambiguous. The CDR3 is made up of 10 amino acids. V lost 7 bases, J lost 11 bases, and 12 bases lay in between. The germline CDR1 and CDR2 sequences are SGDLS and YYNGEE.

The genes are TRBV21-1 and TRBJ2-1; the table calls TRBD2, which could not be checked here. TRBV21-1 is a recognized pseudogene. The CDR3 covers 20 residues. CDR3 coding DNA: TGTGCCAGCAGCAAAGCAGGGGGACTAGCGGGAGGAGGGCCATACAATGAGCAGTTCTTC. Residues: CASSKAGGLAGGGPYNEQFF.